Shown below are 30 T cell receptor beta chains from a single sample sequenced in a study of blood T cell repertoires in COVID-19. This table comes from immunoSEQ multiplex PCR, and its TCRdb copy is limited to in-frame clones, with some not included. The repertoire holds about 200,000 clones, with around 88% as singletons. The sample was peripheral blood. The receptors derive from a man aged 18 to 29 with active or convalescent COVID-19.

In DNA form, the CDR3 reads TGCAGCGTCATATGCGGCCTCCAAGAGACCCAGTACTTC. Translating it yields CSVICGLQETQYF. V gene TRBV29-1 combines with J gene TRBJ2-5; the D is unclear. Trimming took 6 bases from V and 1 from J, leaving 12 bases between them. CDR1 and CDR2 from the germline V gene are SQVTM and ANQGSEA. The CDR3 covers 13 residues.

This sequence joins TRBV6-4 and TRBJ2-3; D possibly corresponds to TRBD2 (6 bases). The germline V and J ends were trimmed by 4 bases and 4 bases, with 12 bases remaining between them. The CDR3 runs 14 residues. CDR1 MRHNA and CDR2 SNTAGT come from the germline V gene. CDR3 nucleotide sequence: TGTGCCAGCAGTGGGGGGGAAGCATCAGATACGCAGTATTTT. The encoded protein is CASSGGEASDTQYF.

This clone has more than one count but fewer than ten. The chain uses TRBV29-1 and TRBJ2-2; 7 bases agree with TRBD1. Germline CDR1 reads SQVTM; CDR2 reads ANQGSEA. After removal of 6 bases from V and 5 bases from J, the junction contained 6 bases not matched to a gene. The CDR3 consists of 13 residues. CDR3 sequence (DNA): TGCAGCGTGCTTTGGGACAGAACCGGGGAGCTGTTTTTT. The encoded protein is CSVLWDRTGELFF.

The CDR3 reads CASSRTPGNTRIANYGYTF. The CDR3 nucleotides read TGTGCCAGCAGCCGGACTCCGGGAAATACACGAATAGCTAACTATGGCTACACCTTC. The chain links TRBV7-6 to TRBJ1-2; D is undetermined. The CDR3 consists of 19 residues. Germline V gene data show CDR1 as SGHVS and CDR2 as FNYEAQ. Between the trimmed V and J ends, which lost 5 bases and 0 bases, there was a span of 25 bases.

The chain joins TRBV5-1 to TRBJ1-2; 7 positions match TRBD1. With 4 bases clipped from V and 5 bases from J, the junction kept 11 bases outside the gene matches. Germline values: CDR1 SGHRS, CDR2 YFSETQ. The CDR3 totals 15 residues. The CDR3, as DNA: TGCGCCAGCAGCCTAACGACAGGGACCACTTATGGCTACACCTTC. Translated, it gives CASSLTTGTTYGYTF.

The J gene is TRBJ2-3, the V gene TRBV7-9, with a possible D match to TRBD1 (6 bases). CDR1 and CDR2 from the germline V gene are SEHNR and FQNEAQ (reference sequence). Trimming removed 4 bases at V and 0 bases at J, with 11 bases between. This CDR3 is built from 15 residues. Written as DNA, the CDR3 is TGTGCCAGCAGCTGGGGGACAACTAGCACAGATACGCAGTATTTT. Its protein is CASSWGTTSTDTQYF.

The V gene is TRBV7-8, the J gene TRBJ1-3; a weak D match, TRBD1 (6 bases). The germline gives CDR1 SGHVS, CDR2 FQNEAQ. V lost 6 bases to trimming and J lost 7 bases, with 13 bases between them. This CDR3 has 13 residues. The CDR3 sequence: CASSSDRFNTIYF. As DNA, the CDR3 is TGTGCCAGCAGTTCAGACAGGTTTAACACCATATATTTT.

V is TRBV19 and J is TRBJ2-1; no definite D call. This CDR3 region has 15 residues. The V and J ends lost 1 base and 0 bases respectively, with 7 bases between them. Germline V gene lookup returns CDR1 LNHDA and CDR2 SQIVND (reference sequence). CDR3: CASSIGPYSYNEQFF. The DNA of the CDR3 is TGTGCCAGTAGTATAGGCCCCTACTCCTACAATGAGCAGTTCTTC.

V gene TRBV2 combines with J gene TRBJ2-1; D not certain. CDR1 SNHLY and CDR2 FYNNEI come from the germline V gene. The ends were cut back, 4 bases at V and 0 bases at J, with 13 bases in the middle. The CDR3 is 16 residues long. The CDR3 sequence: CASSARRSSSYNEQFF. CDR3 nucleotides: TGTGCCAGCAGTGCGAGGCGGTCCAGCTCCTACAATGAGCAGTTCTTC.

The chain is built from TRBV19 and TRBJ1-2; a possible D gene is TRBD1 (6 bases). From germline, CDR1 is LNHDA and CDR2 SQIVND (reference sequence). The CDR3 spans 15 residues. V lost 2 bases and J 2 bases, leaving 12 bases between the germline ends. CDR3 sequence (DNA): TGTGCCAGTAGTATAACAGGGCGCCTCAACTATGGCTACACCTTC. Translation gives CASSITGRLNYGYTF.

The chain employs TRBV5-1 and TRBJ1-2; 7 bases fit TRBD1. J was trimmed by 3 bases and V by 2 bases; bases with no gene match: 4. CDR1 is SGHRS, CDR2 YFSETQ, per germline. The CDR3 covers 14 residues. This CDR3 is CASSFDRDHYGYTF. The CDR3 bases are TGCGCCAGCAGCTTCGACAGGGACCACTATGGCTACACCTTC. The full variable domain, rest sourced from reference TRBV5-1 and TRBJ1-2, is KAGVTQTPRYLIKTRGQQVTLSCSPISGHRSVSWYQQTPGQGLQFLFEYFSETQRNKGNFPGRFSGRQFSNSRSEMNVSTLELGDSALYLCASSFDRDHYGYTFGSGTRLTVV.

The CDR3 DNA reads as TGTGCCAGCAGCCAAAGGCTAGCGGGAGGGGGTGAGCAGTTCTTC. Protein sequence: CASSQRLAGGGEQFF. The chain employs TRBV5-4 and TRBJ2-1, with 12 bases fitting TRBD2. Germline V gene sequence: CDR1 SGHNT, CDR2 YYREEE (reference sequence). V was clipped by 4 bases and J by 9 bases; unmatched bases: 8. CDR3 length: 15 residues.

The V and J genes are TRBV19 and TRBJ1-2; the D is unclear. The V and J ends lost 5 bases and 4 bases respectively, with 20 bases between them. The germline V gene encodes CDR1 LNHDA and CDR2 SQIVND (reference sequence). CDR3 length: 16 residues. The CDR3 sequence is CASSLLRGAASYGYTF. The CDR3 DNA reads TGTGCCAGTAGTCTACTTCGAGGCGCCGCCTCCTATGGCTACACCTTC.

This chain joins TRBV7-9 and TRBJ2-5; TRBD2 matches at 11 bases. The CDR3 runs 18 residues. After removal of 2 bases from V and 2 bases from J, the junction contained 10 bases not matched to a gene. Germline values: CDR1 SEHNR, CDR2 FQNEAQ (reference sequence). CDR3 bases: TGTGCCAGCAGCTTAATCCCACAGACTAGCGGGGAGCAAGAGACCCAGTACTTC. Translating it yields CASSLIPQTSGEQETQYF.

In this sample, this clone turned up once. This chain joins TRBV19 and TRBJ2-7; 7 nucleotides match TRBD2. The CDR3 is 15 amino acids. CDR1 and CDR2 from the germline V gene are LNHDA and SQIVND (reference sequence). Trimming removed 6 bases from V and 2 bases from J; junction bases left unmatched: 10. The CDR3 is CASSLRGGSAYEQYF. CDR3 DNA sequence: TGTGCCAGTAGCCTTCGTGGCGGGAGTGCCTACGAGCAGTACTTC. Drawing the rest from reference TRBV19 and TRBJ2-7, the complete variable domain is DGGITQSPKYLFRKEGQNVTLSCEQNLNHDAMYWYRQDPGQGLRLIYYSQIVNDFQKGDIAEGYSVSREKKESFPLTVTSAQKNPTAFYLCASSLRGGSAYEQYFGPGTRLTVT.

V usage is TRBV30 and J usage is TRBJ1-4; D uncertain. Germline V gives CDR1 GTSNPN, CDR2 SVGIG (reference sequence). Trimming shortened V by 2 bases and J by 0 bases, and 10 bases separated the two germline ends. This CDR3 is 15 amino acids long. CDR3 in DNA: TGTGCCTGGAGTTACACACAATCAACTAATGAAAAACTGTTTTTT. It specifies CAWSYTQSTNEKLFF.

With regard to this clone: Other DNA sequences in the sample encode the same CDR3. This chain joins TRBV11-2 and TRBJ2-7; 12 nucleotides line up with TRBD2. This CDR3 is 15 amino acids long. Germline CDR1 is SGHAT and CDR2 is FQNNGV. Unmatched junction bases numbered 4, after V lost 3 bases and J lost 4 bases. In nucleotides, the CDR3 is TGTGCCAGCAGCTTCGGTCTAGCGGGAGGGTACGAGCAGTACTTC. Encoded protein: CASSFGLAGGYEQYF.

A single count supports this clone. The chain uses TRBV5-6 and TRBJ1-2; TRBD1 might be the D (6 bases). Germline V lookup: CDR1 SGHDT, CDR2 YYEEEE. There are 12 residues in the CDR3. Between the trimmed V and J ends, which lost 10 bases and 4 bases, there was a span of 14 bases. The CDR3 coding sequence is TGTGCCGTTACAGGGAGGGGCTATGGCTACACCTTC. Translation gives CAVTGRGYGYTF.

The chain is built from TRBV2 and TRBJ1-5; tentatively, D is TRBD1 (6 bases). The CDR3 runs to 14 residues. The ends were cut back, 1 base at V and 6 bases at J, with 10 bases in the middle. The V gene's germline CDR1 is SNHLY and CDR2 FYNNEI. CDR3 region: CASSEGTVGQPQHF. The DNA for the CDR3 is TGTGCCAGCAGTGAAGGGACAGTTGGTCAGCCCCAGCATTTT. Filled out from reference TRBV2 and TRBJ1-5, the complete variable domain reads EPEVTQTPSHQVTQMGQEVILRCVPISNHLYFYWYRQILGQKVEFLVSFYNNEISEKSEIFDDQFSVERPDGSNFTLKIRSTKLEDSAMYFCASSEGTVGQPQHFGDGTRLSIL.

This chain uses TRBV19 with TRBJ1-2; the match to TRBD1 covers 9 bases. The CDR3 covers 14 residues. The germline CDR1 and CDR2 sequences are LNHDA and SQIVND (reference sequence). V lost 5 bases, J lost 6 bases, and 7 bases stayed unmatched. The CDR3 DNA sequence: TGTGCCAGTAGTGTGACACAGGGGGCCCATGGCTACACCTTC. This sequence encodes CASSVTQGAHGYTF.

The chain recombines TRBV5-1 with TRBJ2-1; 11 bases align to TRBD2. The CDR3 length is 15 residues. The junction had 3 bases not matched to a gene; V was cut back by 4 bases and J by 3 bases. CDR1 is SGHRS and CDR2 is YFSETQ in the germline V gene. The CDR3 loop reads CASSDGTSGYNEQFF. CDR3 DNA sequence: TGCGCCAGCAGCGACGGGACTAGCGGCTACAATGAGCAGTTCTTC.

This clone was recorded a few times. V usage is TRBV28 and J usage is TRBJ1-2, with TRBD1 matching 9 bases. V lost 4 bases, J lost 4 bases, and 10 bases stayed unmatched. The CDR3 extends over 16 amino acids. Per germline, CDR1 MDHEN and CDR2 SYDVKM. The CDR3 DNA follows: TGTGCCAGCAGTTCAAAGGGGACAGGGCGTCGCTATGGCTACACCTTC. Amino acids: CASSSKGTGRRYGYTF.

This chain links TRBV5-1 with TRBJ2-4; the match to TRBD2 covers 7 bases. Losses at the gene ends were 0 bases for V and 6 bases for J; bases not matched to a gene: 6. CDR3 length: 15 amino acids. The germline gives CDR1 SGHRS, CDR2 YFSETQ. Here the CDR3 DNA reads TGCGCCAGCAGCTTGGCGGGGGGTACGGGAAACATTCAGTACTTC. Translated, it gives CASSLAGGTGNIQYF.

This clone has just one count. The rearrangement joins TRBV5-4 to TRBJ1-2; no reliable D call. Trimming shortened V by 2 bases and J by 4 bases, and 6 bases separated the two germline ends. The CDR3 is 12 residues long. CDR1 and CDR2 (germline): SGHNT, YYREEE (reference sequence). CDR3 in amino acids: CASSLNSYGYTF. CDR3 DNA sequence: TGTGCCAGCAGCTTAAACAGCTATGGCTACACCTTC. The variable domain in full, with the rest retrieved from reference TRBV5-4 and TRBJ1-2, is ETGVTQSPTHLIKTRGQQVTLRCSSQSGHNTVSWYQQALGQGPQFIFQYYREEENGRGNFPPRFSGLQFPNYSSELNVNALELDDSALYLCASSLNSYGYTFGSGTRLTVV.

This sequence joins TRBV4-1 and TRBJ1-2; no definite D call. CDR3 size: 12 residues. V gave up 0 bases and J gave up 13 bases, with 12 bases separating them. Germline V lookup: CDR1 MGHRA, CDR2 YSYEKL. CDR3 DNA: TGCGCCAGCAGCCAAGATACTCGGTCCTCCACCTTC. Its translation is CASSQDTRSSTF.

The chain links TRBV24-1 to TRBJ1-4, with D uncertain. Trimming left V 4 bases short and J 2 bases short, with 10 bases between. The CDR3 is 15 residues long. Germline values: CDR1 KGHDR, CDR2 SFDVKD. The CDR3, as DNA: TGTGCCACCAGTGAGCGACAAAGGACTAATGAAAAACTGTTTTTT. Its protein is CATSERQRTNEKLFF.

This chain uses TRBV19 with TRBJ2-7; 7 nucleotides line up with TRBD2. Germline lookup yields CDR1 LNHDA and CDR2 SQIVND (reference sequence). The ends lost 4 bases at V and 1 base at J; junction bases unmatched: 1. The CDR3 sequence is 13 residues long. Here the CDR3 DNA reads TGTGCCAGTAGTAGCGGGAGTTCCTACGAGCAGTACTTC. Protein product: CASSSGSSYEQYF.

The chain uses TRBV11-2 and TRBJ2-2; 9 bases are a match to TRBD2. J lost 0 bases, V lost 6 bases, and 2 bases had no gene match. The CDR3 length is 15 residues. The germline V gene encodes CDR1 SGHAT and CDR2 FQNNGV. Here the CDR3 reads CASRSSGTNTGELFF. CDR3 nucleotides: TGTGCCAGCAGATCTAGCGGGACGAACACCGGGGAGCTGTTTTTT.

In DNA, the CDR3 is TGTGCCAGCCGGCGGCAGGGCCCCGGAAACACCATATATTTT. Translated: CASRRQGPGNTIYF. The J gene is TRBJ1-3, the V gene TRBV6-5; a weak D match, TRBD1 (5 bases). Germline V CDR1 and CDR2: MNHEY, SVGAGI. This CDR3 is 14 amino acids long. V was shortened by 8 bases and J by 4 bases, with 15 bases between the two germline ends.

This chain joins TRBV28 and TRBJ1-1, with a tentative D call TRBD1 (5 bases). This CDR3 region has 13 residues. Germline-derived CDR1 and CDR2 are MDHEN and SYDVKM. Trimming took off 6 bases at V and 8 bases at J, with 16 bases between the two ends. In DNA, the CDR3 is TGTGCCAGCAGACCCGAACAGGTCGGGGAAGCTTTCTTT. Translating gives CASRPEQVGEAFF.